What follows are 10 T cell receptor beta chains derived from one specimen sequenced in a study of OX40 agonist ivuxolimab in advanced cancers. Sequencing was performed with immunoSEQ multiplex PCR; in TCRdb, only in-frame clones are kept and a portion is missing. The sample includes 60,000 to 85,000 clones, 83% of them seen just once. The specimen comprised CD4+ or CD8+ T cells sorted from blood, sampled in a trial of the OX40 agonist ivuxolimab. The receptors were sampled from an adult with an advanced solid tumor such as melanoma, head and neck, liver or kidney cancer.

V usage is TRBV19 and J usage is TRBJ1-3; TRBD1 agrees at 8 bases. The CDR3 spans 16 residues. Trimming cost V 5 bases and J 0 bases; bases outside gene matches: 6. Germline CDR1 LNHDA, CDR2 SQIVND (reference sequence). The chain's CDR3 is CASSSPGGTSGNTIYF. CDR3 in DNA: TGTGCCAGTAGTTCCCCAGGGGGCACCTCTGGAAACACCATATATTTT.

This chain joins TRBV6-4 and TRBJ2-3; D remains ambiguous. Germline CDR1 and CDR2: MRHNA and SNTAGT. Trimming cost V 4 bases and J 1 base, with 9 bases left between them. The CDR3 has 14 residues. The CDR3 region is CASSVQRGTDTQYF. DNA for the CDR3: TGTGCCAGCAGTGTCCAGCGTGGCACAGATACGCAGTATTTT.

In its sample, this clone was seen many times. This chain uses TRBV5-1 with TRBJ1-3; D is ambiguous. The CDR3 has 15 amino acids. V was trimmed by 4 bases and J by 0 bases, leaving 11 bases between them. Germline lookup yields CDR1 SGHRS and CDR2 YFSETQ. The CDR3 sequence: CASSTGQNSGNTIYF. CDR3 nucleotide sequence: TGCGCCAGCAGCACCGGGCAGAACTCTGGAAACACCATATATTTT.

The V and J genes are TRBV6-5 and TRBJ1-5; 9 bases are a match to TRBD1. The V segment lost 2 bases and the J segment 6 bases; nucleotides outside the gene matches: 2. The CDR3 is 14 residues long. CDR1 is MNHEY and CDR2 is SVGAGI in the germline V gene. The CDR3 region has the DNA TGTGCCAGCAGTTACGGGACAGGGTCTCAGCCCCAGCATTTT. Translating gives CASSYGTGSQPQHF.

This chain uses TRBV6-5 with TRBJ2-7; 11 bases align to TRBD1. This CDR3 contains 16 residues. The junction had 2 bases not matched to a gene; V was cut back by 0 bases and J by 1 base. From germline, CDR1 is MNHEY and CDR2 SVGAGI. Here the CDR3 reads CASSYSGTGGSYEQYF. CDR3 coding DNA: TGTGCCAGCAGTTACTCAGGGACAGGGGGTTCCTACGAGCAGTACTTC.

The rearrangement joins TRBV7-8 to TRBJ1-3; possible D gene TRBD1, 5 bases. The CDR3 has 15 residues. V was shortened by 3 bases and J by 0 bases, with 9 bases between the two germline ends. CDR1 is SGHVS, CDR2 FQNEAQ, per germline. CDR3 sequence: CASSFGDSSGNTIYF. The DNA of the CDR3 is TGTGCCAGCAGCTTTGGAGACAGCTCTGGAAACACCATATATTTT.

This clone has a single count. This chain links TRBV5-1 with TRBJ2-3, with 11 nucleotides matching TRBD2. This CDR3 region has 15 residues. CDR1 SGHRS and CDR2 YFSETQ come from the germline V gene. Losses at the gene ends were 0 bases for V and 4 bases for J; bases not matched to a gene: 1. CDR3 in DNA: TGCGCCAGCAGCTTGGCACTAGCGGGAGCAGATACGCAGTATTTT. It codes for CASSLALAGADTQYF.

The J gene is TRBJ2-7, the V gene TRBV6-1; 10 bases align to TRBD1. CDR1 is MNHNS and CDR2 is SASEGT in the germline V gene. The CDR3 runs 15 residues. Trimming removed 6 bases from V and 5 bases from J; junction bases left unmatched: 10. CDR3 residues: CASRGAGTGAHEQYF. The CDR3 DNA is TGTGCCAGCAGGGGAGCCGGGACAGGGGCCCACGAGCAGTACTTC.

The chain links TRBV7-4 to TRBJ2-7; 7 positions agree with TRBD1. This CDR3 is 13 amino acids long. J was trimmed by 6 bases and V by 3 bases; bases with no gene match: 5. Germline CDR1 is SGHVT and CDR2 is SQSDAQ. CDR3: CASSFGQDGEQYF. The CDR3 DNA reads TGTGCCAGCAGCTTCGGACAGGACGGCGAGCAGTACTTC.

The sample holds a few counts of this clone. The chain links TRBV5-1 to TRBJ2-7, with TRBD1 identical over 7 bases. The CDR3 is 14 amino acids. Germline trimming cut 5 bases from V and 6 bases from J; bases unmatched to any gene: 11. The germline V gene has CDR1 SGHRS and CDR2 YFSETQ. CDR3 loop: CASSYRGEFGEQYF. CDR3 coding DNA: TGCGCCAGCAGTTACAGGGGAGAATTCGGCGAGCAGTACTTC.